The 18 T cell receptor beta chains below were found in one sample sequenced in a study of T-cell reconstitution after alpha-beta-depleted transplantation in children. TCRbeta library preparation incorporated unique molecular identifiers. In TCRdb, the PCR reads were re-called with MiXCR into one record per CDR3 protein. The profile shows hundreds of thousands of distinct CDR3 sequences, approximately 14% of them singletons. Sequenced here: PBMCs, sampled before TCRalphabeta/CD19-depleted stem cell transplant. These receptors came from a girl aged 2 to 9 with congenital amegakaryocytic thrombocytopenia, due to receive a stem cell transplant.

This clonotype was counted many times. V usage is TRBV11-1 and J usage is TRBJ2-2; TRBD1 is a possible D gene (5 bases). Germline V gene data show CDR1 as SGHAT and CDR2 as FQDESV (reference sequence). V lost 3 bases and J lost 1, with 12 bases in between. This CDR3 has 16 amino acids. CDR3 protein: CASSFLTALNTGELFF. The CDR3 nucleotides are TGTGCCAGCAGCTTTCTGACAGCCTTGAACACCGGGGAGCTGTTTTTT.

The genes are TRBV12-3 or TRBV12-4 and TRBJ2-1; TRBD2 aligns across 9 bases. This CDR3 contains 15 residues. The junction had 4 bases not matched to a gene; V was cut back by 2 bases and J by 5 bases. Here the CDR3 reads CASSLKGLAHNEQFF. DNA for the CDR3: TGTGCCAGCAGTTTAAAGGGACTAGCACACAATGAGCAGTTCTTC.

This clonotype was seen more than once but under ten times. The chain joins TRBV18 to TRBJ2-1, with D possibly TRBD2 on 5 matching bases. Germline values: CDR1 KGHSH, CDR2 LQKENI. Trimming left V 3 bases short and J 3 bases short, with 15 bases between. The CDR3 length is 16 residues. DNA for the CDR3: TGTGCCAGCTCACCTTTTAAGGGAGTAGGCTACAATGAGCAGTTCTTC. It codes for CASSPFKGVGYNEQFF.

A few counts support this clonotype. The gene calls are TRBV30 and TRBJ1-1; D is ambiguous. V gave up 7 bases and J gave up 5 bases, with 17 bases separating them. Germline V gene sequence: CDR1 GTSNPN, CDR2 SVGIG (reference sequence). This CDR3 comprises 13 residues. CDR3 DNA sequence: TGTGCCTACGACCGGGAACGCGAGACTGAAGCTTTCTTT. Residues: CAYDRERETEAFF.

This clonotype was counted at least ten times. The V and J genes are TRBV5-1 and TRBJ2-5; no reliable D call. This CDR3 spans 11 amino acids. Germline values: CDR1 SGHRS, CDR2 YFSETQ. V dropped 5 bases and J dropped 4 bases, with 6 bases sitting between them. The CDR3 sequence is CASRWGETQYF. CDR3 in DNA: TGCGCCAGCAGATGGGGAGAGACCCAGTACTTC.

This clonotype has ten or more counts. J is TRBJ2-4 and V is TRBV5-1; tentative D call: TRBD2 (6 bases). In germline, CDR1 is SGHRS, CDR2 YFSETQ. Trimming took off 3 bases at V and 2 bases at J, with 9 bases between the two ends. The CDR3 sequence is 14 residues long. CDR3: CASSSGTPKNIQYF. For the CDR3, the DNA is TGCGCCAGCAGCTCCGGGACTCCCAAAAACATTCAGTACTTC.

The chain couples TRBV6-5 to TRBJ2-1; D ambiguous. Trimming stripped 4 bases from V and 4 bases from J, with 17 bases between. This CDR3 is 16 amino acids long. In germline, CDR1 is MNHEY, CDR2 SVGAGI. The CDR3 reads CASSSASTFRYNEQFF. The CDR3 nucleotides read TGTGCCAGCAGTTCAGCCTCGACTTTCCGGTACAATGAGCAGTTCTTC.

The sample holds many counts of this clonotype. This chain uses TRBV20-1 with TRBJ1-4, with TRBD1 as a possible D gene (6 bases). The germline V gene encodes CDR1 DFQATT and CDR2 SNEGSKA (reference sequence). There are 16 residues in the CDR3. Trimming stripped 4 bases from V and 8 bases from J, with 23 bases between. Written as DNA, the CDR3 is TGCAGTGCTACCGATCCCGACAGGCCTAGGGGCGAAAAACTGTTTTTT. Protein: CSATDPDRPRGEKLFF.

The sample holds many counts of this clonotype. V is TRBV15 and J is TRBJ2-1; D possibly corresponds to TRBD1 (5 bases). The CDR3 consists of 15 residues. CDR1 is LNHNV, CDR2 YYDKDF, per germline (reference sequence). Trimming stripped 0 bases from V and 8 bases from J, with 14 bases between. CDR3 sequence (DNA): TGTGCCACCAGCAGAGATACGCAGGGCATCTATGAGCAGTTCTTC. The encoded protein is CATSRDTQGIYEQFF.

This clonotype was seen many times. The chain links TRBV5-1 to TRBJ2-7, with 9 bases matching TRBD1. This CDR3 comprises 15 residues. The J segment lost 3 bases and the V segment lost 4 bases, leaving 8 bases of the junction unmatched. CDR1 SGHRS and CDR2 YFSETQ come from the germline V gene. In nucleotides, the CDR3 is TGCGCCAGCAGCCCAAGAGGGACAGGGATCTACGAGCAGTACTTC. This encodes CASSPRGTGIYEQYF.

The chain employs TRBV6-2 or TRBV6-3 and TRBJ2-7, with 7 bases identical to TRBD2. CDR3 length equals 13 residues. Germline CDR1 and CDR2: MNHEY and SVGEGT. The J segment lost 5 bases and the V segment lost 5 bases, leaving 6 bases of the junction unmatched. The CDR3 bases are TGTGCCAGCAGTCGGGGGGAGGGACACGAGCAGTACTTC. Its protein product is CASSRGEGHEQYF.

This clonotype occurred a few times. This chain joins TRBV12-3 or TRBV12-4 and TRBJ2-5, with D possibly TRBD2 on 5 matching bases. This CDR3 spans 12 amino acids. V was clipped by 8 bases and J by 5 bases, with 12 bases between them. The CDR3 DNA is TGTGCCAGCCGCACTAGAAGCGAGACCCAGTACTTC. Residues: CASRTRSETQYF.

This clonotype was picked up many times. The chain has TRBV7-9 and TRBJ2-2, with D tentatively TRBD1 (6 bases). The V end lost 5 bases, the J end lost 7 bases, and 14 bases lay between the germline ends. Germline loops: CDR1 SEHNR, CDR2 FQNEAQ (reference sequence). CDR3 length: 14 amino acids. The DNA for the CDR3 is TGTGCCAGCAGCCACAGACAGGAAGACGGGGAGCTGTTTTTT. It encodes CASSHRQEDGELFF.

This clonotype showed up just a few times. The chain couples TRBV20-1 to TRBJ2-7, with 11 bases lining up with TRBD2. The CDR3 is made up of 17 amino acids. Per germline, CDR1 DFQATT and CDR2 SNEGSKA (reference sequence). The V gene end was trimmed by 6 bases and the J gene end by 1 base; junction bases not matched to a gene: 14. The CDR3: CSASGLAGGPDSYEQYF. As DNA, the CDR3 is TGCAGTGCCTCGGGGCTAGCGGGAGGCCCTGATTCCTACGAGCAGTACTTC.

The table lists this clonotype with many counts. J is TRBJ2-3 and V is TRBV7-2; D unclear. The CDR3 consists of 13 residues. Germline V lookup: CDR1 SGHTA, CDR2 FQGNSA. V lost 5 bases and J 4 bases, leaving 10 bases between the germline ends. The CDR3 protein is CASSVPSSDTQYF. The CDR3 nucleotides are TGTGCCAGCAGCGTCCCCTCATCAGATACGCAGTATTTT.

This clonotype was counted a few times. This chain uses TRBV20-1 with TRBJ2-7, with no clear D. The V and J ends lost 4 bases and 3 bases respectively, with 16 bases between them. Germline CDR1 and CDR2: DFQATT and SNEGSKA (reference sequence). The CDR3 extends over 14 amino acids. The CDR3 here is CSANLFPNLYEQYF. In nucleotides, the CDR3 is TGCAGTGCTAACCTCTTCCCCAATCTCTACGAGCAGTACTTC.

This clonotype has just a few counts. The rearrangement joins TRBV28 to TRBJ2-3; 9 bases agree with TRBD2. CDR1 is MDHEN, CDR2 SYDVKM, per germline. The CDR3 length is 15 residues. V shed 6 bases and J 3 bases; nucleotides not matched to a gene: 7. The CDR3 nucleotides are TGTGCCAGCAGCCAGGGGCGGGGGGGGACAGATACGCAGTATTTT. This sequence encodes CASSQGRGGTDTQYF.

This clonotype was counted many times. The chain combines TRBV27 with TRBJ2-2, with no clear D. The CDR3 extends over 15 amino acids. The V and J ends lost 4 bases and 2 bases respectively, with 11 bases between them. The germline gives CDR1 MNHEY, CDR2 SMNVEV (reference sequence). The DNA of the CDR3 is TGTGCCAGCAGTTGGCTTTCGGCAAACACCGGGGAGCTGTTTTTT. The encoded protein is CASSWLSANTGELFF.